Reported below is one TCR beta chain. This clone has only a few counts. Its antigen is currently not known. Base quality data are lacking; no much larger clone is found one base away. CDR1 and CDR2, looked up from the germline V gene, are SGHDT and YYEEEE. The CDR3 sequence holds 12 residues, the cysteine and phenylalanine included. Solely the CDR3 DNA is kept, with 36 bases framed from the first base. Trimming removed 0 bases from V and 13 bases from J, leaving 12 bases between the germline ends. These data belong to a study of cytomegalovirus exposure and HLA in healthy donors (dated by TCRdb to 2016 to 2017). About the study as a whole: In an earlier analysis of about 560 of the donors, approximately 260 Gb of sequence data and 90 million to 120 million unique TCR beta sequences from about 190 million T cells were reported. About 330 gigabases of sequencing data and roughly 80 million unique TCR sequences made up an early release that covered approximately 700 HLA-typed donors. Of the 300 to 500 genotyped donors, less than 90% were placed in the genetic ancestry cluster associated with self-reported Caucasian donors. The study aimed to test whether cataloging public T cell receptors could reveal signatures of past pathogen exposure. Using immunosequencing, the study profiled T cell repertoires from about 620 subjects and related those repertoires to cytomegalovirus serostatus. A separate validation cohort of 90 to 150 different subjects was used in addition to the roughly 700-subject first cohort. High-throughput TCR immunosequencing, statistical association of individual TCRs with disease status, and machine learning were combined to predict cytomegalovirus infection status. A later analysis re-analyzed previously published TCR beta repertoires from approximately 700 donors and added high-resolution HLA genotyping to study TCR occurrence patterns. The later analysis used no new phenotypic data to find candidate immune exposures, relying instead on TCR beta sequences and their occurrence across donors. To decide whether each TCR beta V gene segment behaved as functional or pseudogenic, an earlier analysis of 587 of the donors relied on high-throughput TCR beta sequencing. Donor age, sex, ethnicity and CMV serostatus were compiled alongside the repertoire data. A later genetic analysis took genome-wide SNP genotypes for 398 of the 666 donors and used that subset as a discovery cohort. All discovery cohort repertoires had been generated using a single sequencing platform. Both class I and class II loci were covered by HLA typing, at four-digit resolution. Typing coverage varied by locus: about 620-630 donors for A, B, C, DRB1 and DQB1; roughly 520 for DQA1; over 600 for DPA1; under 490 for DPB1. Roughly 5 DR-DQ haplotypes were treated as single units for association and clustering because of strong linkage in the cohort. Among about 400 genotyped donors of the cohort, an average of roughly 230,000 unique TCR beta nucleotide sequences was sequenced per donor, of which roughly 18% were non-productive.

The library was built by means of the immunoSEQ multiplex PCR assay. For the multiplex PCR, a mixture combining 60 forward primers for TCR Vbeta segments and 13 reverse primers for TCR Jbeta segments was used. A multiplex PCR assay on genomic DNA amplified the CDR3 region of rearranged TCR beta genes. Amplified TCR beta libraries were sequenced as 87-base-pair reads on the Illumina HiSeq System. For the original study's pipeline: In a later analysis, some 80 million unique TCR beta chains were counted across the 500 to 850 repertoires, and about 10 million of these chains were shared by at least two donors. To remove PCR and sequencing errors, raw reads were error-corrected and collapsed into unique sequences using a nearest-neighbor algorithm that merged closely related sequences. CDR3 sequences were aligned to IMGT reference sequences to assign V, D and J gene segments. For a sequence to be retained, a match of at least six nucleotides to both a V gene segment and a J gene segment was required. A rearrangement counted as productive if the CDR3 had no stop codons and remained in frame with V and J, and every other rearrangement counted as non-productive. CDR3 was defined by IMGT convention, running from the second conserved V-encoded cysteine to the conserved J-encoded phenylalanine. The earlier analysis of fewer than 700 of the donors excluded sequences that lacked an unambiguous match to a single V gene segment. An earlier analysis of 587 of the donors classified V segments as functional when productive rearrangements were above 56.7% and as segregating when the standard deviation between donors was above 5%. To diagnose cytomegalovirus status from the catalog of TCR beta chain sequences, a statistical classification framework was built. In a later analysis, V and J genes were assigned by comparing TCR nucleotide sequences against IMGT/GENE-DB human TR gene sequences. A later analysis assigned CDR3 sequences and most-parsimonious VDJ recombination scenarios with the TCRdist pipeline. In a later analysis, each TCR beta chain was defined by its CDR3 amino acid sequence together with its V-gene family, and reads lacking a unique V-gene family were excluded. As a way to deal with suspected cross-contamination and a sequencing artifact, a later analysis dropped hundreds of nucleotide sequences that were highly shared and had low generation probability. In a later analysis, a clonal expansion index for each public chain was calculated from normalized within-repertoire ranks of inferred template counts. Generation probabilities in a later analysis came from a VDJ recombination model fitted to out-of-frame rearrangements, and those results were checked against IGoR. Hypergeometric tests were used in a later analysis to score TCR-TCR, TCR-HLA and TCR-CMV co-occurrence, with a repertoire-size bias correction applied to the TCR pairs. False discovery rates were estimated in a later analysis by permuting HLA or CMV assignments 20 times. A later analysis grouped co-occurring TCRs with DBSCAN, adding TCRdist sequence similarity when clustering within HLA-allele-positive subsets. Repertoires with fewer than 30,000 or more than 120,000 public chains were left out of co-occurrence clustering, as were about 5 repertoires with anomalous nucleotide sharing. This is the immuneACCESS table as TCRdb keeps it, with only in-frame sequences that have V and J called. A part of the clones is gone; compared with another copy, unresolved V genes explain less than half, and the rest is unexplained. That table gives V, J and clone size, and the DNA gave D and trimming. For this sample there are roughly 150,000 clones; approximately 73% appear just once. The ten top clones hold about 10% of the sample.

Study-wide findings and limitations: Because HLA typing was unavailable for some donors at each locus, only the typed subset was used in association tests. A later genetic analysis associated a missense DCLRE1C variant with V-gene and J-gene trimming of TCR beta chains, and an independent cohort replicated the association. Three of the identified cytomegalovirus-associated TCR beta chains were confirmed in vitro to be specific for cytomegalovirus antigens. According to the authors, the approach could potentially be generalized to other disease states and immunological phenotypes. In a later analysis, HLA-associated TCR beta chains showed more clonal expansion and lower generation probabilities than non-associated chains that were equally common. When HLA alleles, especially DR and DQ, strongly co-occurred, TCR associations were difficult to assign to individual alleles. This cohort had only TCR beta chains sequenced, and the lack of alpha or paired-chain data limited which features could be detected. For the cohort, immune exposure information was limited to CMV serostatus. In the study, roughly 160 TCR beta chains were listed as associated with cytomegalovirus. Specific HLA alleles were associated with 16,951 TCR beta sequences at a false discovery rate of 0.05 in a later analysis. Correlated functional status among segregating V segments might reflect linkage disequilibrium, but an unknown experimental factor could not be ruled out. According to a later analysis, TCR association rates differed among HLA loci, with DRB1 alleles showing the most associated TCRs and HLA-C alleles showing the fewest. Roughly uniform sequencing depth across donors was assumed in presence/absence analyses, although this assumption may not hold. Some IMGT-functional V segments, including TRBV6-2 and TRBV6-3, could not be distinguished by the 87-base-pair reads and were therefore excluded. While some public TCRs were present in many individuals, most TCR sequences turned up only very rarely across donors. According to a later genetic analysis, donors in an Asian-associated ancestry cluster had fewer N-insertions in productive TCRs than the approximately 650-donor mean. A cluster of highly shared sequence variants was judged likely to represent a technical artifact of the sequencing pipeline. A later analysis reported that several top co-occurrence clusters appeared linked to parvovirus B19, influenza, CMV and Epstein-Barr virus. The earlier analysis of approximately 590 of the donors excluded roughly 17 rarely observed V segments, including chromosome 9 orphons, because counts were too low. Most CMV-associated TCR beta chains appeared to be HLA-restricted in a later analysis, and the HLA associations seemed to be driven largely by CMV exposure. A further reported finding was that TCR beta sequences accurately predicted the HLA-A and HLA-B alleles for most subjects in the first cohort. In an earlier analysis of several hundred of the donors, most TCR beta V segments were observed in productive rearrangements about 87% or about 30% of the time, broadly matching IMGT annotations. Cytomegalovirus status was reported to be diagnosed by the classifier with high specificity and sensitivity in both the original and validation cohorts.

The cohort consisted of 600 to 700 healthy bone marrow donors. At the time of sampling, every cohort member was nominally healthy, though immune exposures that went unrecorded were likely present. The donor was CMV seropositive and was included in the group of approximately 310 seropositive cohort members. Each donor provided a peripheral blood sample, and peripheral blood mononuclear cells were used for TCR beta sequencing. Genomic DNA extraction from the blood cell samples was performed with the Qiagen DNeasy Blood Extraction Kit. Sequenced sample: PBMCs. The V and J genes are TRBV5-6 and TRBJ2-3, with the D gene call left open. The source of this sequence is a man younger than 40 in good health and CMV-seropositive. The base sequence is TGTGCCAGCAGCTTGGGGCAACCCGCTGAGTATTTT. Its protein is CASSLGQPAEYF.